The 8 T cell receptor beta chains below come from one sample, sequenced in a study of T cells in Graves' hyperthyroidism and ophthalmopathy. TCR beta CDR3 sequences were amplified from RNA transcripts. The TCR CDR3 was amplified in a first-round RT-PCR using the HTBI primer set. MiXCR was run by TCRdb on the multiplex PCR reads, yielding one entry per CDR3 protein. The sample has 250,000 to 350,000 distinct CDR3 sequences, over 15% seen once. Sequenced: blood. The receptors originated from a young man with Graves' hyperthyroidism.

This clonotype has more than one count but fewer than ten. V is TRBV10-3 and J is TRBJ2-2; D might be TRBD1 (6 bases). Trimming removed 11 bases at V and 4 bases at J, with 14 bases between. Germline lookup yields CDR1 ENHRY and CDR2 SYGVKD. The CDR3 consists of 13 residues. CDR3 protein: CASSGDRTGELFF. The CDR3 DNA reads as TGTGCCTCGTCAGGGGATCGCACCGGGGAGCTGTTTTTT.

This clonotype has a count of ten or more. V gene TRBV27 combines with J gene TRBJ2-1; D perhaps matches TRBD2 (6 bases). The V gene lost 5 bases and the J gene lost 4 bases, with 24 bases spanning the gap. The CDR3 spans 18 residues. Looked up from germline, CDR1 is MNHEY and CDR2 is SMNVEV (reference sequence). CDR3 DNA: TGTGCCAGCAGTCACACGGGCGGGATAAAGGGGCCTTACAATGAGCAGTTCTTC. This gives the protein CASSHTGGIKGPYNEQFF.

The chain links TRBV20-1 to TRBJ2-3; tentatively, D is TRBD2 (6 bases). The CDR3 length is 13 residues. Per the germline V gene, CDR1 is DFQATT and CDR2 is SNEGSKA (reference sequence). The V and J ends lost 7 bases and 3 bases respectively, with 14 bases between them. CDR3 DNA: TGCAGTGAGGGCGGGATGGAGACAGATACGCAGTATTTT. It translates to CSEGGMETDTQYF.

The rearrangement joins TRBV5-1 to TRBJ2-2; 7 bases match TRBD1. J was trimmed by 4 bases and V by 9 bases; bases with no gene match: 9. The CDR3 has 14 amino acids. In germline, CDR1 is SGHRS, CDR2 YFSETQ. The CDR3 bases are TGCGCCACCCGGCTACAGGGGAGCACCGGGGAGCTGTTTTTT. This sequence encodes CATRLQGSTGELFF.

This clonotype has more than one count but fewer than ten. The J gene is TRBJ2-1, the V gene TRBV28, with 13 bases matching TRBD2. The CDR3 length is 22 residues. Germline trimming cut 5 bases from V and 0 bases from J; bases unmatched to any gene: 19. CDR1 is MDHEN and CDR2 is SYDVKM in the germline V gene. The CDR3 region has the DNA TGTGCCAGCAGTCCCCTAAATCTCTCCGGGACTAGCGGGAAGAGCTCCTACAATGAGCAGTTCTTC. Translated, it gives CASSPLNLSGTSGKSSYNEQFF.

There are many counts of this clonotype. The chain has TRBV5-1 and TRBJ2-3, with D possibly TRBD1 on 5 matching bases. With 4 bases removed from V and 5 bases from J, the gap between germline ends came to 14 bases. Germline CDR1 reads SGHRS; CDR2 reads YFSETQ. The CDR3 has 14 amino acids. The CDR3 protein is CASSRSGQGDTQYF. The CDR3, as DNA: TGCGCCAGCAGCAGATCAGGCCAGGGAGATACGCAGTATTTT.

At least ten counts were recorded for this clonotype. The DNA of the CDR3 is TGTGCCAGCAGTTACTCGGGCAGGGGGCTACTTCAGGATGAGCAGTTCTTC. As protein: CASSYSGRGLLQDEQFF. This rearrangement joins TRBV6-6 to TRBJ2-1, with 8 bases matching TRBD1. Germline assignment: CDR1 MNHNY and CDR2 SVGAGI (reference sequence). CDR3 length: 17 amino acids. V shed 0 bases, J shed 8 bases, and the junction held 12 bases outside the gene matches.

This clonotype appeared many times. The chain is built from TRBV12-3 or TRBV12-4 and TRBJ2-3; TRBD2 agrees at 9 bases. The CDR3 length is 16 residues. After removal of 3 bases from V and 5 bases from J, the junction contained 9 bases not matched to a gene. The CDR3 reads CASSFSQREVKDTQYF. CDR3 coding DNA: TGTGCCAGCAGTTTTTCTCAGCGGGAGGTGAAAGATACGCAGTATTTT.